This T cell receptor (beta chain) was captured by sequencing in a study of blood T cell repertoires in COVID-19. The overall study: PBMCs, B-cell-depleted T cells, or T cells were the source of the cDNA or gDNA that made up the material.

The germline V and J ends were trimmed by 3 bases and 4 bases, with 15 bases remaining between them. Germline V CDR1 and CDR2: KGHSH, LQKENI. CDR3 length equals 16 residues. Generated by immunoSEQ multiplex PCR, the TCRdb table keeps only in-frame clones and is missing some. The sample contains a few hundred thousand clones, roughly 85% of which appear only once. This clonotype originated in a woman aged 18-29 years with acute or convalescent COVID-19. The sample taken for sequencing was peripheral blood. The chain carries TRBV18 and TRBJ2-2, with D maybe TRBD1 (6 bases). The CDR3 loop is CASSPANRATTGELFF. CDR3 sequence (DNA): TGTGCCAGCTCACCGGCGAACAGGGCAACCACCGGGGAGCTGTTTTTT.